These 12 T cell receptor beta chains share one sample of origin, sequenced in a study of blood T cell repertoires in COVID-19. Sequencing used immunoSEQ multiplex PCR; TCRdb keeps in-frame clones, though not all of them. The table includes 200,000 to 300,000 clones, around 83% detected once. Material: peripheral blood. The source of these receptors is a woman aged 55-70 years with active or convalescent COVID-19.

The rearrangement joins TRBV5-1 to TRBJ1-1; D ambiguous. The CDR3 runs to 14 residues. Germline V gene lookup returns CDR1 SGHRS and CDR2 YFSETQ. With 0 bases removed from V and 1 base from J, the gap between germline ends came to 7 bases. The CDR3 nucleotides are TGCGCCAGCAGCTTGGTAACCGGGAACACTGAAGCTTTCTTT. Amino acid sequence: CASSLVTGNTEAFF.

V is TRBV19 and J is TRBJ1-6; 9 nucleotides align to TRBD1. V lost 4 bases and J lost 4; bases outside the gene matches: 2. The CDR3 is 15 residues long. Germline V CDR1 and CDR2: LNHDA, SQIVND (reference sequence). The CDR3 here is CASSRDRAYNSPLHF. In DNA form, the CDR3 reads TGTGCCAGTAGTAGGGACAGGGCGTATAATTCACCCCTCCACTTT.

The chain couples TRBV10-3 to TRBJ2-6, with TRBD1 matching over 7 bases. The CDR3 is made up of 17 amino acids. Germline CDR1 ENHRY, CDR2 SYGVKD. V shed 0 bases, J shed 2 bases, and the junction held 4 bases outside the gene matches. This chain's CDR3 is CAISESRQGAGANVLTF. CDR3 nucleotides: TGTGCCATCAGTGAGTCGCGGCAGGGGGCTGGGGCCAACGTCCTGACTTTC.

V gene TRBV30 combines with J gene TRBJ1-2, with 7 positions matching TRBD1. V was pared by 5 bases and J by 7 bases, with 4 bases of the junction left unmatched. The CDR3 has 11 amino acids. The germline CDR1 and CDR2 sequences are GTSNPN and SVGIG (reference sequence). CDR3 protein: CAWEGAVGYTF. In DNA form, the CDR3 reads TGTGCCTGGGAGGGGGCTGTTGGCTACACCTTC.

The chain couples TRBV3-1 (or the pseudogene TRBV3-2) to TRBJ2-7; TRBD2 matches 9 bases. Looked up from germline, CDR1 is LGHDT and CDR2 is YNNKEL (reference sequence). The CDR3 contains 13 residues. Trimming removed 6 bases from V and 2 bases from J; junction bases left unmatched: 2. CDR3 amino acids: CASRRGGAYEQYF. The DNA for the CDR3 is TGTGCCAGCAGACGCGGGGGGGCCTACGAGCAGTACTTC.

The rearrangement joins TRBV5-1 to TRBJ1-1; 8 nucleotides line up with TRBD1. CDR1 is SGHRS and CDR2 is YFSETQ in the germline V gene. The CDR3 is 13 amino acids. Trimming cost V 3 bases and J 6 bases; bases outside gene matches: 4. The CDR3 region is CASSYTTGAEAFF. In DNA form, the CDR3 reads TGCGCCAGCAGCTATACGACAGGGGCTGAAGCTTTCTTT.

CDR3 protein: CASSRGQNTEAFF. CDR3 coding DNA: TGTGCCAGCAGCCGGGGACAGAACACTGAAGCTTTCTTT. The genes are TRBV12-3 or TRBV12-4 and TRBJ1-1; maybe TRBD1 (6 bases). The CDR3 length is 13 residues. Trimming removed 6 bases at V and 1 base at J, with 9 bases between.

This sequence joins TRBV19 and TRBJ1-5, with D unclear. The CDR3 spans 17 residues. The germline CDR1 and CDR2 sequences are LNHDA and SQIVND (reference sequence). Trimming shortened V by 6 bases and J by 0 bases, and 18 bases separated the two germline ends. CDR3 DNA: TGTGCCAGTAGCCCGGTACAGAGATTAAATAGCAATCAGCCCCAGCATTTT. Protein product: CASSPVQRLNSNQPQHF.

The chain carries TRBV18 and TRBJ1-5, with 8 bases that match TRBD1. CDR3 length equals 14 residues. CDR1 and CDR2 (germline): KGHSH, LQKENI. V was clipped by 5 bases and J by 2 bases; unmatched bases: 2. CDR3 bases: TGTGCCAGCTCAGCGGGACAGGGCAATCAGCCCCAGCATTTT. Translated, it gives CASSAGQGNQPQHF.

The V and J genes are TRBV28 and TRBJ1-2, with 7 bases that match TRBD1. The CDR3 is made up of 16 amino acids. V lost 7 bases and J lost 0; bases outside the gene matches: 11. The germline V gene encodes CDR1 MDHEN and CDR2 SYDVKM. CDR3 loop: CASTLGTASSNYGYTF. CDR3 DNA: TGTGCCAGCACCCTCGGGACAGCTTCGTCTAACTATGGCTACACCTTC.

In its sample, this clone was seen once. The gene calls are TRBV5-1 and TRBJ2-7; 7 bases fit TRBD1. Germline V CDR1 and CDR2: SGHRS, YFSETQ. The CDR3 is 14 residues long. The J segment lost 2 bases and the V segment lost 4 bases, leaving 6 bases of the junction unmatched. The DNA of the CDR3 is TGCGCCAGCAGCGAAGGACAGGCGGCCTACGAGCAGTACTTC. This translates into CASSEGQAAYEQYF. The whole variable domain, filled in from reference TRBV5-1 and TRBJ2-7, reads KAGVTQTPRYLIKTRGQQVTLSCSPISGHRSVSWYQQTPGQGLQFLFEYFSETQRNKGNFPGRFSGRQFSNSRSEMNVSTLELGDSALYLCASSEGQAAYEQYFGPGTRLTVT.

The V and J genes are TRBV5-1 and TRBJ2-7, with no clear D. V lost 4 bases and J 0 bases, leaving 8 bases between the germline ends. The germline V gene encodes CDR1 SGHRS and CDR2 YFSETQ. The CDR3 totals 13 residues. CDR3 sequence (DNA): TGCGCCAGCAGCGCTAGGAGCTCCTACGAGCAGTACTTC. The encoded protein is CASSARSSYEQYF.